Listed below are T cell receptor beta chains from one sample, sequenced in a study of control samples from healthy donors and cancer patients. Assay used: immunoSEQ multiplex PCR; TCRdb lists only in-frame clones, some missing. The sample carries around 49,000 clones, roughly nine tenths recorded once. The sequenced sample was PBMCs. Receptors were obtained from a man between 40 and 49 years old with colorectal cancer. Both conserved end residues are part of each CDR3. Fields, in order: V gene, CDR3 length, J gene, D gene, clone size, CDR3 protein, CDR3 DNA. The D gene is left open where the match is weak. Some rows have no size entry. The others give once, few or many, or a class for an expanded clone.

TRBV7-8	14	TRBJ1-1	NA	NA	CASRQTRGGTEAFF	TGTGCCAGCAGACAGACCAGGGGAGGCACTGAAGCTTTCTTT
TRBV11-2	16	TRBJ2-5	TRBD2	NA	CASSLDTGGFQETQYF	TGTGCCAGCAGCTTAGACACGGGGGGATTTCAAGAGACCCAGTACTTC
TRBV13	11	TRBJ2-7	TRBD1	NA	CASSLDRAPHF	TGTGCCAGCAGCCTAGACAGGGCCCCCCACTTC
TRBV28	13	TRBJ2-5	NA	NA	CASSFADKETQYF	TGTGCCAGCAGTTTTGCAGACAAAGAGACCCAGTACTTC
TRBV28	12	TRBJ2-1	NA	NA	CASSFNLGEQFF	TGTGCCAGCAGTTTTAATTTGGGTGAGCAGTTCTTC
TRBV24-1	15	TRBJ2-7	TRBD2	NA	CATSDGTSGRFEQYF	TGTGCCACCAGTGACGGGACTAGCGGGAGGTTCGAGCAGTACTTC
TRBV3-1/TRBV3-2	16	TRBJ1-1	TRBD1	NA	CASSQGGTGVMTEAFF	TGTGCCAGCAGCCAAGGGGGGACAGGGGTGATGACTGAAGCTTTCTTT
TRBV7-9	14	TRBJ2-1	TRBD2	NA	CASSLIAGGVEQFF	TGTGCCAGCAGCTTAATAGCGGGAGGGGTTGAGCAGTTCTTC
TRBV11-3	14	TRBJ2-3	TRBD2	NA	CASSPRLATDTQYF	TGTGCCAGCAGCCCAAGACTAGCCACAGATACGCAGTATTTT
TRBV9	17	TRBJ2-1	TRBD2	NA	CASSVEGSGRNYNEQFF	TGTGCCAGCAGCGTAGAGGGTAGCGGGAGGAACTACAATGAGCAGTTCTTC
TRBV15	14	TRBJ2-5	NA	NA	CATSRGGDGETQYF	TGTGCCACCAGCAGAGGGGGGGACGGAGAGACCCAGTACTTC
TRBV6-2/TRBV6-3	13	TRBJ1-2	NA	NA	CASSYRTYYGYTF	TGTGCCAGCAGTTACCGAACCTACTATGGCTACACCTTC
TRBV12-5	13	TRBJ2-7	NA	once	CASGLSRLAEQYF	TGTGCTAGTGGTTTGAGTAGGCTAGCGGAGCAGTACTTC
TRBV5-5	16	TRBJ2-1	NA	NA	CASSLWDSPTYNEQFF	TGTGCCAGCAGCTTGTGGGACTCGCCAACCTACAATGAGCAGTTCTTC
TRBV28	17	TRBJ2-2	NA	NA	CASSPGGLERGTGELFF	TGTGCCAGCAGTCCCGGAGGACTCGAGAGAGGAACCGGGGAGCTGTTTTTT
TRBV12-3/TRBV12-4	13	TRBJ1-5	TRBD1	NA	CASSPGGGQPQHF	TGTGCCAGCAGCCCAGGGGGCGGTCAGCCCCAGCATTTT
TRBV7-2	13	TRBJ1-4	NA	NA	CASSFNRIEKLFF	TGTGCCAGCAGCTTTAACCGAATTGAAAAACTGTTTTTT
TRBV7-8	19	TRBJ2-1	NA	NA	CASSPPFGRGEISYNEQFF	TGTGCCAGCAGCCCCCCTTTCGGTAGGGGCGAAATATCCTACAATGAGCAGTTCTTC
TRBV5-1	15	TRBJ2-7	NA	NA	CASSFTPDFGYEQYF	TGCGCCAGCAGCTTCACCCCAGATTTCGGCTACGAGCAGTACTTC
TRBV5-6	15	TRBJ1-5	NA	NA	CASTWGRGSNQPQHF	TGTGCCAGCACCTGGGGGAGGGGAAGCAATCAGCCCCAGCATTTT
TRBV30	15	TRBJ2-5	TRBD2	NA	CAWSGPSGSEETQYF	TGTGCCTGGAGTGGGCCTAGCGGGAGTGAAGAGACCCAGTACTTC
TRBV18	19	TRBJ1-2	TRBD1	once	CASSPPGSGTGTPNYGYTF	TGTGCCAGCTCACCACCAGGATCCGGGACAGGGACGCCTAACTATGGCTACACCTTC
TRBV4-3	17	TRBJ2-1	NA	NA	CASSHRLAPISYNEQFF	TGCGCCAGCAGCCACCGCCTAGCGCCGATCTCCTACAATGAGCAGTTCTTC
TRBV9	16	TRBJ2-5	TRBD2	NA	CASSAWTSGYQETQYF	TGTGCCAGCAGCGCCTGGACTAGCGGGTACCAAGAGACCCAGTACTTC
TRBV6-6	16	TRBJ2-7	TRBD2	NA	CASSYFSGRGGYEQYF	TGTGCCAGCAGTTACTTTAGCGGGAGAGGGGGCTACGAGCAGTACTTC
TRBV29-1	15	TRBJ2-2	TRBD1	NA	CSVEVAGGFPGELFF	TGCAGCGTTGAAGTGGCAGGGGGCTTCCCCGGGGAGCTGTTTTTT
TRBV5-4	15	TRBJ2-1	TRBD2	NA	CASSMGTSGNNEQFF	TGTGCCAGCAGCATGGGGACTAGCGGTAACAATGAGCAGTTCTTC
TRBV24-1	12	TRBJ2-1	NA	NA	CATSEEYNEQFF	TGTGCCACCAGTGAGGAATACAATGAGCAGTTCTTC
TRBV27	14	TRBJ2-7	TRBD2	NA	CASSLGRGSYEQYF	TGTGCCAGCAGTCTTGGACGCGGGAGCTACGAGCAGTACTTC
TRBV7-8	12	TRBJ2-7	NA	NA	CASSSRTNEQYF	TGTGCCAGCAGCTCTCGGACTAACGAGCAGTACTTC
TRBV6-2/TRBV6-3	15	TRBJ1-3	TRBD1	NA	CASSSQGANGNTIYF	TGTGCCAGCAGTTCCCAGGGGGCGAACGGAAACACCATATATTTT
TRBV19	17	TRBJ1-1	TRBD1	NA	CASSSRVGDRGHYEAFF	TGTGCCAGTAGTAGTAGGGTGGGGGACAGGGGTCATTATGAAGCTTTCTTT
TRBV5-1	13	TRBJ2-5	TRBD1	NA	CASSRGQYETQYF	TGCGCCAGCAGCCGGGGACAGTACGAGACCCAGTACTTC
TRBV11-3	13	TRBJ2-1	NA	NA	CASSSQWGNEQFF	TGTGCCAGCAGCTCCCAGTGGGGCAATGAGCAGTTCTTC
TRBV27	15	TRBJ1-5	NA	NA	CASSWQGTGNQPQHF	TGTGCCAGCAGTTGGCAGGGCACGGGCAATCAGCCCCAGCATTTT
TRBV7-8	13	TRBJ2-5	NA	few	CASSLDRGETQYF	TGTGCCAGCAGCTTAGATCGGGGGGAGACCCAGTACTTC